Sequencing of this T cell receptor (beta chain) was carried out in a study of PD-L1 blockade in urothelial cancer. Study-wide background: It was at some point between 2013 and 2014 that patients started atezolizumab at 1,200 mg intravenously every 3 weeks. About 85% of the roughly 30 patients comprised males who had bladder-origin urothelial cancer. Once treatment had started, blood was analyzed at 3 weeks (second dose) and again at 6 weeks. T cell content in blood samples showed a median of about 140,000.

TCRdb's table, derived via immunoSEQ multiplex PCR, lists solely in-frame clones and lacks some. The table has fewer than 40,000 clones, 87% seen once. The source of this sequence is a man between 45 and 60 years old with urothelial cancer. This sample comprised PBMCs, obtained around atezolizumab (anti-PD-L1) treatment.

This chain's CDR3 is CAWSVRGSSYNSPLHF. DNA for the CDR3: TGTGCCTGGAGTGTACGGGGTAGCTCCTATAATTCACCCCTCCACTTT. The chain uses TRBV30 and TRBJ1-6, with no clear D. Germline CDR1 and CDR2: GTSNPN and SVGIG (reference sequence). The CDR3 sequence is 16 residues long. V gave up 0 bases and J gave up 0 bases, with 9 bases separating them.